One sample yielded the 30 T cell receptor beta chains listed below, sequenced in a study of cytomegalovirus exposure and HLA in healthy donors. Amplification used 60 Vbeta primers and 13 Jbeta primers. Sequencing was performed with immunoSEQ multiplex PCR; in TCRdb, only in-frame clones are kept and a portion is missing. The sample contains around 120,000 clones, roughly 83% of which appear only once. The sequenced material came from PBMCs. Every receptor here comes from a man younger than 35 in good health and CMV-seronegative.

The chain is built from TRBV5-1 and TRBJ2-1; 10 positions agree with TRBD1. V lost 4 bases and J lost 7; bases outside the gene matches: 8. The CDR3 sequence is 15 residues long. Germline lookup yields CDR1 SGHRS and CDR2 YFSETQ. The CDR3 here is CASSNDRGRVNEQFF. The CDR3 region has the DNA TGCGCCAGCAGCAACGACAGGGGGCGCGTAAATGAGCAGTTCTTC.

The V and J genes are TRBV5-1 and TRBJ2-1; 11 positions match TRBD2. Germline V lookup: CDR1 SGHRS, CDR2 YFSETQ. Losses at the gene ends were 4 bases for V and 4 bases for J; bases not matched to a gene: 4. This CDR3 comprises 15 residues. The CDR3 DNA sequence: TGCGCCAGCAGCCTCGGGACTAGCGGTTACAATGAGCAGTTCTTC. Translating it yields CASSLGTSGYNEQFF. Variable domain in full (rest from reference TRBV5-1 and TRBJ2-1): KAGVTQTPRYLIKTRGQQVTLSCSPISGHRSVSWYQQTPGQGLQFLFEYFSETQRNKGNFPGRFSGRQFSNSRSEMNVSTLELGDSALYLCASSLGTSGYNEQFFGPGTRLTVL.

The chain combines TRBV28 with TRBJ2-7; no reliable D call. The germline gives CDR1 MDHEN, CDR2 SYDVKM. V was pared by 3 bases and J by 1 base, with 7 bases between. The CDR3 totals 13 residues. The chain's CDR3 is CASSFFVSYEQYF. CDR3 DNA: TGTGCCAGCAGTTTCTTCGTGTCCTACGAGCAGTACTTC.

This clone was picked up one time. This chain uses TRBV5-1 with TRBJ2-2; 7 bases are a match to TRBD1. The CDR3 covers 12 residues. V was pared by 7 bases and J by 4 bases, with 1 base of the junction left unmatched. From germline, CDR1 is SGHRS and CDR2 YFSETQ. Here the CDR3 reads CASHRGTGELFF. In DNA form, the CDR3 reads TGCGCCAGCCACAGGGGCACCGGGGAGCTGTTTTTT.

This clone occurred once. The rearrangement links TRBV28 to TRBJ1-4; TRBD1 matches 8 bases. The V gene end was trimmed by 6 bases and the J gene end by 7 bases; junction bases not matched to a gene: 10. The CDR3 runs 15 residues. The V gene's germline CDR1 is MDHEN and CDR2 SYDVKM. The CDR3 spells CASRTPGQASEKLFF. CDR3 in DNA: TGTGCCAGCAGGACTCCGGGACAGGCGTCTGAAAAACTGTTTTTT. The entire variable domain, with the rest obtained from reference TRBV28 and TRBJ1-4, is as follows: DVKVTQSSRYLVKRTGEKVFLECVQDMDHENMFWYRQDPGLGLRLIYFSYDVKMKEKGDIPEGYSVSREKKERFSLILESASTNQTSMYLCASRTPGQASEKLFFGSGTQLSVL.

The genes are TRBV14 and TRBJ2-3; D call uncertain. V was trimmed by 2 bases and J by 9 bases, leaving 6 bases between them. CDR3 size: 11 residues. Germline V gene sequence: CDR1 SGHDN, CDR2 FVKESK. This CDR3 is CASSQLLTQYF. The CDR3, as DNA: TGTGCCAGCAGCCAACTTTTAACGCAGTATTTT. Filled out from reference TRBV14 and TRBJ2-3, the complete variable domain reads EAGVTQFPSHSVIEKGQTVTLRCDPISGHDNLYWYRRVMGKEIKFLLHFVKESKQDESGMPNNRFLAERTGGTYSTLKVQPAELEDSGVYFCASSQLLTQYFGPGTRLTVL.

This chain connects TRBV7-9 to TRBJ2-2; 7 bases align to TRBD2. The V and J ends lost 8 bases and 2 bases, in that order; junction bases with no gene match: 5. Germline CDR1 and CDR2: SEHNR and FQNEAQ (reference sequence). The CDR3 has 14 amino acids. DNA of the CDR3: TGTGCCAGCGCGCGGGAGACCAACACCGGGGAGCTGTTTTTT. Encoded protein: CASARETNTGELFF.

A few counts support this clone. This sequence joins TRBV5-8 and TRBJ1-3, with D possibly matching TRBD1 (5 bases). V lost 5 bases to trimming and J lost 0 bases, with 18 bases between them. The CDR3 spans 17 residues. Germline loops: CDR1 SGHTS, CDR2 YDEGEE. The CDR3 region is CASSLPSGANSGNTIYF. CDR3 coding DNA: TGTGCCAGCAGTTTACCCTCTGGGGCAAACTCTGGAAACACCATATATTTT.

The chain recombines TRBV5-1 with TRBJ2-1; 7 bases map to TRBD2. Germline V gene lookup returns CDR1 SGHRS and CDR2 YFSETQ. The length of the CDR3 is 16 residues. J lost 1 base, V lost 4 bases, and 8 bases had no gene match. The CDR3: CASSRGGTNSYNEQFF. CDR3 in DNA: TGCGCCAGCAGCCGAGGCGGGACTAATTCCTACAATGAGCAGTTCTTC.

This rearrangement joins TRBV7-6 to TRBJ1-2; possibly TRBD1 for D (5 bases). V lost 4 bases and J lost 8, with 14 bases in between. The CDR3 has 13 residues. Per the germline V gene, CDR1 is SGHVS and CDR2 is FNYEAQ. CDR3 bases: TGTGCCAGCAGCTGGCGGGACTCGAGGGGCTACACCTTC. Translated, it gives CASSWRDSRGYTF.

This chain joins TRBV27 and TRBJ1-1; TRBD1 is a possible D gene (5 bases). Germline assignment: CDR1 MNHEY and CDR2 SMNVEV (reference sequence). This CDR3 has 16 residues. V gave up 6 bases and J gave up 5 bases, with 22 bases separating them. The CDR3 nucleotides are TGTGCCAGCAGCACATTCCTACGACGCAGGGTGACTGAAGCTTTCTTT. It yields the protein CASSTFLRRRVTEAFF.

This chain joins TRBV7-2 and TRBJ2-7; 10 nucleotides agree with TRBD1. J gave up 3 bases and V 1 base, and 6 bases lay outside the gene matches. Germline CDR1 SGHTA, CDR2 FQGNSA. This CDR3 contains 16 residues. The CDR3 nucleotides are TGTGCCAGCAGCTTAGTGACAGGGGGCGCTCTCTACGAGCAGTACTTC. It is translated as CASSLVTGGALYEQYF.

This rearrangement joins TRBV11-2 to TRBJ2-7, with 9 nucleotides matching TRBD2. J lost 2 bases, V lost 5 bases, and 4 bases had no gene match. CDR1 SGHAT and CDR2 FQNNGV come from the germline V gene. This CDR3 spans 14 amino acids. The CDR3 region is CASSLRTSAYEQYF. CDR3 in DNA: TGTGCCAGCAGCCTGCGGACTAGCGCCTACGAGCAGTACTTC.

This clone has just one count. The gene calls are TRBV5-5 and TRBJ1-1; D unclear. From germline, CDR1 is SGHKS and CDR2 YYEKEE (reference sequence). Trimming removed 1 base at V and 1 base at J, with 14 bases between. This CDR3 has 16 amino acids. The CDR3 loop is CASSLILVHQNTEAFF. The CDR3 DNA reads TGTGCCAGCAGCTTGATATTGGTACACCAGAACACTGAAGCTTTCTTT.

This clone was seen a handful of times. The genes are TRBV29-1 and TRBJ1-1; TRBD1 is a possible D gene (5 bases). V was clipped by 6 bases and J by 0 bases, with 8 bases between them. The CDR3 totals 12 residues. Germline values: CDR1 SQVTM, CDR2 ANQGSEA. The CDR3 region has the DNA TGCAGCGTCGGGGGGTTGAACACTGAAGCTTTCTTT. Its translation: CSVGGLNTEAFF.

V gene TRBV27 combines with J gene TRBJ2-5; TRBD2 agrees at 12 bases. CDR1 MNHEY and CDR2 SMNVEV come from the germline V gene (reference sequence). J gave up 5 bases and V 1 base, and 5 bases lay outside the gene matches. The CDR3 spans 16 residues. The CDR3 sequence is CASSLFLAGGPETQYF. Here the CDR3 DNA reads TGTGCCAGCAGTTTATTTCTAGCGGGAGGGCCCGAGACCCAGTACTTC.

The chain links TRBV5-4 to TRBJ2-3, with TRBD2 matching over 7 bases. CDR3 length equals 14 residues. Germline assignment: CDR1 SGHNT and CDR2 YYREEE (reference sequence). Trimming cost V 4 bases and J 1 base; bases outside gene matches: 3. This CDR3 reads CASSQTSGTDTQYF. DNA of the CDR3: TGTGCCAGCAGCCAAACTAGCGGCACAGATACGCAGTATTTT. Full variable domain (missing parts from reference TRBV5-4 and TRBJ2-3): ETGVTQSPTHLIKTRGQQVTLRCSSQSGHNTVSWYQQALGQGPQFIFQYYREEENGRGNFPPRFSGLQFPNYSSELNVNALELDDSALYLCASSQTSGTDTQYFGPGTRLTVL.

This sequence joins TRBV2 and TRBJ2-2; the D is unclear. Germline values: CDR1 SNHLY, CDR2 FYNNEI. The CDR3 extends over 13 amino acids. The V gene lost 8 bases and the J gene lost 5 bases, with 12 bases spanning the gap. Written as DNA, the CDR3 is TGTGCCAGCTGCCTAGACGGAACCGGGGAGCTGTTTTTT. Protein: CASCLDGTGELFF.

This chain joins TRBV28 and TRBJ2-2; possible D gene TRBD2, 6 bases. The V end was cut by 3 bases, the J end by 0 bases, with 8 bases between. Per the germline V gene, CDR1 is MDHEN and CDR2 is SYDVKM. This CDR3 has 15 amino acids. The CDR3 DNA reads TGTGCCAGCAGTTTTAGACTAGCGAACACCGGGGAGCTGTTTTTT. Translation gives CASSFRLANTGELFF.

In nucleotides, the CDR3 is TGTGCCAGCAGCCTAGGACAGGTTGGGCAGCCCCAGCATTTT. Translated: CASSLGQVGQPQHF. The gene calls are TRBV5-8 and TRBJ1-5; 7 bases map to TRBD1. The V gene end was trimmed by 4 bases and the J gene end by 7 bases; junction bases not matched to a gene: 8. Germline V gene sequence: CDR1 SGHTS, CDR2 YDEGEE. This CDR3 is built from 14 residues. Using reference TRBV5-8 and TRBJ1-5 for the parts outside the CDR3, the full variable domain is EAGVTQSPTHLIKTRGQQATLRCSPISGHTSVYWYQQALGLGLQFLLWYDEGEERNRGNFPPRFSGRQFPNYSSELNVNALELEDSALYLCASSLGQVGQPQHFGDGTRLSIL.

This clone was seen a handful of times. This chain uses TRBV5-8 with TRBJ1-2; D is unclear. There are 15 residues in the CDR3. The V end lost 4 bases, the J end lost 4 bases, and 17 bases lay between the germline ends. The V gene's germline CDR1 is SGHTS and CDR2 YDEGEE. The CDR3 DNA follows: TGTGCCAGCAGCACTGACACGGAACTCCTCTATGGCTACACCTTC. Translating gives CASSTDTELLYGYTF.

V gene TRBV5-1 combines with J gene TRBJ2-7; 9 bases line up with TRBD1. The CDR3 is 15 amino acids. The germline CDR1 and CDR2 sequences are SGHRS and YFSETQ. V shed 2 bases and J 1 base; nucleotides not matched to a gene: 4. Here the CDR3 DNA reads TGCGCCAGCAGCTTAGGACAGGGGAGATCCTACGAGCAGTACTTC. Residues: CASSLGQGRSYEQYF.

V usage is TRBV30 and J usage is TRBJ1-1; D might be TRBD1 (6 bases). Trimming took 2 bases from V and 8 from J, leaving 12 bases between them. This CDR3 spans 12 amino acids. Germline values: CDR1 GTSNPN, CDR2 SVGIG (reference sequence). CDR3 sequence reads: CAWSRDKPEAFF. The CDR3 nucleotides are TGTGCCTGGAGTCGGGACAAGCCCGAAGCTTTCTTT. Together with reference TRBV30 and TRBJ1-1, the CDR3 gives the full variable domain: SQTIHQWPATLVQPVGSPLSLECTVEGTSNPNLYWYRQAAGRGLQLLFYSVGIGQISSEVPQNLSASRPQDRQFILSSKKLLLSDSGFYLCAWSRDKPEAFFGQGTRLTVV.

V usage is TRBV4-1 and J usage is TRBJ2-5; D possibly corresponds to TRBD2 (6 bases). Trimming took off 4 bases at V and 7 bases at J, with 16 bases between the two ends. CDR1 is MGHRA and CDR2 is YSYEKL in the germline V gene. The CDR3 runs to 14 residues. CDR3 in amino acids: CASSLTSGVRTQYF. CDR3 coding DNA: TGCGCCAGCAGCCTCACGTCGGGGGTGCGGACCCAGTACTTC.

V gene TRBV27 combines with J gene TRBJ2-1, with 10 bases fitting TRBD2. This CDR3 has 16 residues. CDR1 is MNHEY, CDR2 SMNVEV, per germline (reference sequence). Losses at the gene ends were 6 bases for V and 2 bases for J; bases not matched to a gene: 7. CDR3: CASRFLTSGTYNEQFF. The CDR3 DNA follows: TGTGCCAGCAGATTCCTTACTAGCGGGACCTACAATGAGCAGTTCTTC.

This clone was detected a few times. The V gene is TRBV11-2, the J gene TRBJ1-6; perhaps TRBD1 as D (5 bases). The CDR3 has 15 amino acids. Trimming took 5 bases from V and 9 from J, leaving 17 bases between them. Looked up from germline, CDR1 is SGHAT and CDR2 is FQNNGV. The CDR3 nucleotides are TGTGCCAGCAGCCCTTTTGGGGGGTCTAGTTCACCCCTCCACTTT. As protein: CASSPFGGSSSPLHF.

The chain employs TRBV4-2 and TRBJ2-2; D not certain. Germline V gives CDR1 LGHNA, CDR2 YNFKEQ. The CDR3 loop spans 14 amino acids. V was clipped by 0 bases and J by 4 bases, with 6 bases between them. This chain's CDR3 is CASSQEVSTGELFF. CDR3 nucleotides: TGTGCCAGCAGCCAAGAAGTGAGCACCGGGGAGCTGTTTTTT.

This clone was counted a few times. This sequence joins TRBV4-3 and TRBJ1-2, with no clear D. V was clipped by 4 bases and J by 8 bases, with 17 bases between them. CDR3 length equals 14 residues. Germline V lookup: CDR1 LGHNA, CDR2 YSLEER. This chain's CDR3 is CASSPASLGVGYTF. The CDR3, as DNA: TGCGCCAGCAGCCCAGCCTCCCTGGGAGTCGGCTACACCTTC.

Note on this clone: At one boundary the junction diverges from the germline segment, which might be a read error. The rearrangement uses TRBV6-5 and TRBJ2-5; 8 nucleotides line up with TRBD1. The CDR3 loop spans 15 amino acids. Germline-derived CDR1 and CDR2 are MNHEY and SVGAGI. Here the CDR3 DNA reads TGTGCCAGCAGTCACTCCCAGACAGGGGAAGAGACCCAGTACTTC. This translates into CASSHSQTGEETQYF.

The gene calls are TRBV9 and TRBJ2-1; D gene unclear. Trimming removed 1 base from V and 4 bases from J, with 3 bases in between. Germline lookup yields CDR1 SGDLS and CDR2 YYNGEE. The length of the CDR3 is 12 residues. The CDR3 DNA follows: TGTGCCAGCAGCGTAACTTACAATGAGCAGTTCTTC. Amino acid sequence: CASSVTYNEQFF.